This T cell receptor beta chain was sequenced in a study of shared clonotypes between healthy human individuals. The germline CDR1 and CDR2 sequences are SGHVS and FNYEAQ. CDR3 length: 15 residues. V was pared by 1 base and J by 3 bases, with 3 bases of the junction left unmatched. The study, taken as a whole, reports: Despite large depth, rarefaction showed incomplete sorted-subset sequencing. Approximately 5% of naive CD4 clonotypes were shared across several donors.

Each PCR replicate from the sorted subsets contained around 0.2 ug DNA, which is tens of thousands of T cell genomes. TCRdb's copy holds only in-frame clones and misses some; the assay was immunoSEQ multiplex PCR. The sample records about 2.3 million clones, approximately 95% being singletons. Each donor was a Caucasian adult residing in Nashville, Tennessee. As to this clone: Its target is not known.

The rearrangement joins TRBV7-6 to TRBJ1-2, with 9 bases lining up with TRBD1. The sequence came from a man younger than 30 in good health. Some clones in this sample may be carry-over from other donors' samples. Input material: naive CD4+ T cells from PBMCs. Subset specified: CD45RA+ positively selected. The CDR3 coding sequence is TGTGCCAGCAGCTTAGGGACAGGGGACTACTATGGCTACACCTTC. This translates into CASSLGTGDYYGYTF.